What follows describes a single TCR beta chain. This entry comes from a study of control samples from healthy donors and cancer patients. Profiled with immunoSEQ multiplex PCR; TCRdb holds only in-frame clones, not every one. Among 150,000 to 160,000 clones listed, approximately 94% were seen once. The CDR3 sequence is 15 residues long. V dropped 5 bases and J dropped 2 bases, with 16 bases sitting between them. The germline V gene encodes CDR1 SEHNR and CDR2 FQNEAQ (reference sequence). This receptor was obtained from a man aged 35-49 years in good health. Material for sequencing was blood. The rearrangement links TRBV7-9 to TRBJ2-7; perhaps TRBD1 as D (5 bases). In nucleotides, the CDR3 is TGTGCCAGCAGCGCAGACAGCCCCATGGCCTACGAGCAGTACTTC. Protein product: CASSADSPMAYEQYF.